The clone carrying this TCR beta chain was recorded a few times. MiXCR was run by TCRdb on the 5' RACE reads, yielding one entry per CDR3 protein. Of roughly 310,000 distinct CDR3 sequences in the sample, less than 20% were seen once. Germline V CDR1 and CDR2: SGHRS, YFSETQ. V lost 1 base and J lost 0; bases outside the gene matches: 3. This CDR3 comprises 16 residues. These data belong to a study of T-cell memory formation after mild COVID-19. This clonotype was sampled from a man younger than 30 who had mild COVID-19 (a few samples of this study predate the infection). Cell type and time point are not known. Sequenced sample: PBMCs or a T cell subset sorted from them (not recorded which). The rearrangement links TRBV5-1 to TRBJ2-3, with 9 bases matching TRBD2. The CDR3 DNA sequence: TGCGCCAGCAGCTTGAGTAGCGGGAGTAGCACAGATACGCAGTATTTT. Its translation is CASSLSSGSSTDTQYF.